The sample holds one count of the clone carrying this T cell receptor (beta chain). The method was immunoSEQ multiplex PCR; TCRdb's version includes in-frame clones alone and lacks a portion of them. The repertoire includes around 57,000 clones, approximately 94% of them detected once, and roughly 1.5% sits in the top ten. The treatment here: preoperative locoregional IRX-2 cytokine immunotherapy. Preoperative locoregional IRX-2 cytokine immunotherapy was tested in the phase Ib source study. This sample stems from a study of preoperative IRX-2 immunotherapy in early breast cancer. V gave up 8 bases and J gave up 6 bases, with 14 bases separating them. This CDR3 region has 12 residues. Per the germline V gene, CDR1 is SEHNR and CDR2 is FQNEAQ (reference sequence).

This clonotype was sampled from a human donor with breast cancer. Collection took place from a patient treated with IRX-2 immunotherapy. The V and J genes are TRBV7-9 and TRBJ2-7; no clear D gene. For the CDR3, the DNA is TGTGCCAGCGCCGCGTCGAGGAGCGAGCAGTACTTC. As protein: CASAASRSEQYF.